A selection of T cell receptor beta chains follows, all from one sample in a study of Ad26.COV2.S vaccination and SARS-CoV-2 variants. The repertoire was sequenced with immunoSEQ multiplex PCR; TCRdb's copy has only in-frame clones and lacks some. The sample carries roughly 460,000 clones, about nine tenths recorded once. Sequenced material: peripheral blood, taken in a trial of Ad26.COV2.S vaccine versus placebo. These receptors all come from a person aged 18-65 years who received the Ad26.COV2.S COVID-19 vaccine or a placebo. Each CDR3 is given with its conserved first and last residue. The D gene is left open where the match is weak. Size tells how often a clone was seen (once, few, many) or the class of an expanded clone, and some rows leave it out.

cdr3_nt cdr3_aa clone_size j_call d_call v_call
TGTGCCAGCAGTCACCCAGGGGGGAACTATGGCTACACCTTC CASSHPGGNYGYTF once TRBJ1-2 TRBD1 TRBV6-2/TRBV6-3
TGTGCCAGCAGTGAATATTTGGGGGTCACTGAAGCTTTCTTT CASSEYLGVTEAFF . TRBJ1-1 . TRBV2
TGTGCCAGTAGTCGCAGGGGGAAACGAGGCACCATATATTTT CASSRRGKRGTIYF . TRBJ1-3 TRBD1 TRBV19
TGTGCCAGCTCCGGCAGTGCCTATGGCTACACCTTC CASSGSAYGYTF once TRBJ1-2 . TRBV5-8
TGTGCCAGCAGTGGAACACAGGGAAGAGCCCAGCATTTT CASSGTQGRAQHF once TRBJ1-5 . TRBV2
TGTGCCAGCTCACCCGGGGAAGCCTATGGCTACACCTTC CASSPGEAYGYTF . TRBJ1-2 . TRBV18
TGTGCCAGCGGCGCTTTAGCGGGGGGGCTCGATACGCAGTATTTT CASGALAGGLDTQYF . TRBJ2-3 TRBD2 TRBV2
TGTGCCAGCAGGTTCACGGGACAACGTTACAATGAGCAGTTCTTC CASRFTGQRYNEQFF . TRBJ2-1 . TRBV6-5
TGTGCCAGCAGTTATAATAAACAGGGTTACGAGCAGTACTTC CASSYNKQGYEQYF . TRBJ2-7 . TRBV27
TGTGCCAGCAGCTTAGATGAGGGGTGGGGCAGAAGGCTCACCTTC CASSLDEGWGRRLTF . TRBJ1-2 . TRBV7-9
TGTGCCAGCAGTGATGGGGGATTGGGCACAGATACGCAGTATTTT CASSDGGLGTDTQYF once TRBJ2-3 . TRBV2
TGTGCCAGCACCTCCGGGACCCAATACAATGAGCAGTTCTTC CASTSGTQYNEQFF . TRBJ2-1 . TRBV28
TGTGCCTGGCCGACAGGGGATGGCTACACCTTC CAWPTGDGYTF . TRBJ1-2 TRBD1 TRBV30
TGCAGTGCTAGCGGGGGTTCACCCCTCCACTTT CSASGGSPLHF . TRBJ1-6 . TRBV20-1
TGTGCCAGCAGCCAAGGCTTGGTTACCACAGATACGCAGTATTTT CASSQGLVTTDTQYF . TRBJ2-3 . TRBV7-3
TGCGCCAGCCGGGGGTCTGAAAAACTGTTTTTT CASRGSEKLFF . TRBJ1-4 . TRBV5-1
TGTGCCATCAGGAAGAAAACGGGAGGTGAAGCTTTCTTT CAIRKKTGGEAFF . TRBJ1-1 . TRBV10-3
TGTGCCAGCACCGGAGACAGGGGCGGACTCTATGGCTACACCTTC CASTGDRGGLYGYTF . TRBJ1-2 TRBD1 TRBV28
TGTGCCAGCAACTGGGGTGGGGAGATTGGTCAGCCCCAGCATTTT CASNWGGEIGQPQHF . TRBJ1-5 . TRBV6-6
TGCGCCAGCAGCCAGGCGGAAAGGGCGGCCAAAAACATTCAGTACTTC CASSQAERAAKNIQYF . TRBJ2-4 . TRBV4-1
TGCGCCAGCAGCTTCACTACTAGCGCCCACTACAATGAGCAGTTCTTC CASSFTTSAHYNEQFF . TRBJ2-1 TRBD2 TRBV5-1
TGTGCCTGGATCGGGGAAAACAGGGGGCGAGGTGGCTACACCTTC CAWIGENRGRGGYTF . TRBJ1-2 TRBD1 TRBV30
TGTGCCAGCGGAGAGAGACAGGGGAGTGTGGAGACCCAGTACTTC CASGERQGSVETQYF . TRBJ2-5 TRBD1 TRBV3-1/TRBV3-2
TGTGCCAGCAGCCTCGGCCTCCTGGGCAATCAGCCCCAGCATTTT CASSLGLLGNQPQHF . TRBJ1-5 . TRBV6-2/TRBV6-3
TGTGCCAGCAGCCCCCGGGGGGGTAACACTGAAGCTTTCTTT CASSPRGGNTEAFF . TRBJ1-1 . TRBV7-9
TGCGCCAGCAGTCTGCGACAGGGGGCAGGGGATACGCAGTATTTT CASSLRQGAGDTQYF . TRBJ2-3 TRBD1 TRBV5-1
TGTGCCAGCAGTTACTCGCAGGGCGGTTCTACCTACGAGCAGTACTTC CASSYSQGGSTYEQYF . TRBJ2-7 . TRBV6-5
TGTGCCAGCAGCGGGGCAGGAACTCTGGGAAACACCATATATTTT CASSGAGTLGNTIYF . TRBJ1-3 . TRBV7-2
TGCGCCAGCAGCCAAGGGAGTACCGGGACCTATGGCTACACCTTC CASSQGSTGTYGYTF . TRBJ1-2 . TRBV4-3
TGTGCCAGCAGTGGATGGGGCAGAGACTCCTACGAGCAGTACTTC CASSGWGRDSYEQYF . TRBJ2-7 . TRBV2
TGTGCCAGCAGCCCTAGCGGGTCGTACAATGAGCAGTTCTTC CASSPSGSYNEQFF . TRBJ2-1 TRBD2 TRBV9
TGTGCCAGCAGACGGACTCTCGTTAACCAAGAGACCCAGTACTTC CASRRTLVNQETQYF . TRBJ2-5 . TRBV2
TGTGCCAGCAGCCAATCGAGTACGGGAGGCTACGAGCAGTACTTC CASSQSSTGGYEQYF . TRBJ2-7 TRBD2 TRBV3-1/TRBV3-2
TGTGCCAGCAGCGAAGTAGGGTCCCACGAGCAGTACTTC CASSEVGSHEQYF . TRBJ2-7 . TRBV7-8
TGTGCCAGCAGCGTGGACAGAGATCAGCCCCAGCATTTT CASSVDRDQPQHF . TRBJ1-5 . TRBV5-6
TGTGCCAGCAGCTTTGCGTCTGCCGTCTCCTACGAGCAGTACTTC CASSFASAVSYEQYF . TRBJ2-7 . TRBV11-2
TGCGCCAGCAGCTTGATGCAGGGGGGTGACTATGGCTACACCTTC CASSLMQGGDYGYTF once TRBJ1-2 TRBD1 TRBV5-1
TGTGCCAGCAGCTTAGTACAGAGCTCCTACAATGAGCAGTTCTTC CASSLVQSSYNEQFF . TRBJ2-1 . TRBV11-2
TGTGCCAGCAGCCCATATGATAGCAATCAGCCCCAGCATTTT CASSPYDSNQPQHF . TRBJ1-5 . TRBV7-2
TGTGCCAGCAGTCACCAGGGTGGTGGCAATCAGCCCCAGCATTTT CASSHQGGGNQPQHF . TRBJ1-5 . TRBV6-5
TGTGCCAGCAGCTTAAATGAAGAGACCCAGTACTTC CASSLNEETQYF . TRBJ2-5 . TRBV7-6
TGTGCCAGTAGTCCTTCGCCATATGGCTACACCTTC CASSPSPYGYTF . TRBJ1-2 . TRBV19
TGCGCCAGCAGAACTAGCGGAAACACCGGGGAGCTGTTTTTT CASRTSGNTGELFF . TRBJ2-2 TRBD2 TRBV5-1
TGCAGCGTCCAGCGGGAGAACTCCTACGAGCAGTACTTC CSVQRENSYEQYF . TRBJ2-7 TRBD2 TRBV29-1
TGTGCCAGCAGAAGACAGGGGGAGGATCAGCCCCAGCATTTT CASRRQGEDQPQHF . TRBJ1-5 TRBD1 TRBV27
TGTGCCAGCAGCGAAAACCGGGGACTAGCGGGATGTGGAGAGACCCAGTACTTC CASSENRGLAGCGETQYF once TRBJ2-5 . TRBV21-1
TGTGCCAGCAGCGCACGGGACTACCTTTACAATGAGCAGTTCTTC CASSARDYLYNEQFF . TRBJ2-1 TRBD2 TRBV5-5
TGTGCCAGCAGCTTAGCTTATAGCGGACCTAACTTT CASSLAYSGPNF . TRBJ1-1 . TRBV7-9
TGTGCCAGCATCCCAGTTGGCGGTCTACTTCAATCCGGGGAGCTGTTTTTT CASIPVGGLLQSGELFF . TRBJ2-2 . TRBV28
TGTGCCAGCAGCTTCGGAGCCTCCTACGAGCAGTACTTC CASSFGASYEQYF . TRBJ2-7 . TRBV5-5
TGCGCCAGCAGCCAAGTTGGACCCCTCGGGGTGGGCGAGCAGTACTTC CASSQVGPLGVGEQYF . TRBJ2-7 . TRBV4-1
TGTGCCAGCAGGAGTTTTGGAGAGCAGTACTTC CASRSFGEQYF . TRBJ2-7 . TRBV3-1/TRBV3-2
TGTGCCTGGAGACTTACAGGGGTTGAAAAACTGTTTTTT CAWRLTGVEKLFF . TRBJ1-4 TRBD1 TRBV30
TGTGCCAGCTCGCCCGAGTTCGGAAAACTGTTTTTT CASSPEFGKLFF . TRBJ1-4 . TRBV18
TGTGCCAGTAGCCCTGACAGGAACAATCAGCCCCAGCATTTT CASSPDRNNQPQHF . TRBJ1-5 . TRBV19